The following is a T cell receptor (beta chain) sequence with its context. Assay used: immunoSEQ multiplex PCR; TCRdb lists only in-frame clones, some missing. The sample lists just over 95,000 clones, about 94% occurring once. CDR1 and CDR2 from the germline V gene are SNHLY and FYNNEI. The CDR3 contains 13 residues. V lost 3 bases to trimming and J lost 5 bases, with 7 bases between them. These data belong to a study of technical replicates of blood from a few donors. The sequenced sample consisted of T cells isolated from PBMCs. This TCR was recovered from a human donor in good health. V and J are TRBV2 and TRBJ1-4; D gene ambiguous. The CDR3 coding sequence is TGTGCCAGCAGTGAGTGGCACAATGAAAAACTGTTTTTT. Protein sequence: CASSEWHNEKLFF.